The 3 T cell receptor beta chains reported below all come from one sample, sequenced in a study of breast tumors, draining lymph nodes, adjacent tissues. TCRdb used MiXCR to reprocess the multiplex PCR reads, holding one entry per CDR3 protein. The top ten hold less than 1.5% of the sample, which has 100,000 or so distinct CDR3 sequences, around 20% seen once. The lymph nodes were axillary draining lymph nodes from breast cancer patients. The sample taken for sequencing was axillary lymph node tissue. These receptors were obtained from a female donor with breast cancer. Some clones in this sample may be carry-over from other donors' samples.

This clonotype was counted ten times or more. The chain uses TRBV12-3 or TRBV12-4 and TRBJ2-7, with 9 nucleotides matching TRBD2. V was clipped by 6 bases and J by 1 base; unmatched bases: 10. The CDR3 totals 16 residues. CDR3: CASSRPQTSGSYEQYF. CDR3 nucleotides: TGTGCCAGCAGCCGCCCCCAAACTAGCGGGTCCTACGAGCAGTACTTC.

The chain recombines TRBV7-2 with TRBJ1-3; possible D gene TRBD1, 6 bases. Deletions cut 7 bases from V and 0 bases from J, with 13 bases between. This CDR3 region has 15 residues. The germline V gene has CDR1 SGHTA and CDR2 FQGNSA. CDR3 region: CASTRGRGSGNTIYF. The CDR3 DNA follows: TGTGCCAGCACCCGGGGGCGTGGCTCTGGAAACACCATATATTTT.

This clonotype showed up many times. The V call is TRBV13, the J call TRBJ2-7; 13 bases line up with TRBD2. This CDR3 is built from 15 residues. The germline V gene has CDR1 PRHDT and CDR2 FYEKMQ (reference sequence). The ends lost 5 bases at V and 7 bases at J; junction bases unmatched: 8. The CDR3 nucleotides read TGTGCCAGCAGCAGAGGACTAGCGGGAGAAGGTGAGCAGTACTTC. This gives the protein CASSRGLAGEGEQYF.